This entry features one T cell receptor (beta chain) sequence. The antigen remains unidentified. The donors, all of them Caucasian adults, lived in Nashville, Tennessee. The sample belongs to a study of shared clonotypes between healthy human individuals. The wider study: A few men and a couple of women, aged 18 to 49, were donors. Each donor contributed plates that comprised three CD4 naive, three CD4 memory, two CD8 naive and one CD8 memory.

The protocol was immunoSEQ multiplex PCR, while the TCRdb copy is restricted to in-frame clones and leaves out a portion. Among 2 million to 3 million clones, 93% were seen once, and the ten largest hold roughly 0.39%. The CDR3 consists of 17 residues. Germline values: CDR1 LNHNV, CDR2 YYDKDF (reference sequence). With 1 base clipped from V and 0 bases from J, the junction kept 5 bases outside the gene matches. Study-level points and caveats: The represented genetic and exposure-history diversity was limited by the small number of donors.

This chain links TRBV15 with TRBJ1-5; 8 bases are a match to TRBD1. Sample: naive CD4+ T cells from PBMCs. Subset of the sample: CD45RA+ positively selected. The clonotype comes from a man younger than 35 in good health. Some clones in this sample may be carry-over from other donors' samples. The CDR3 DNA follows: TGTGCCACCAGCAGAGGGACAGGGACGGCTAGCAATCAGCCCCAGCATTTT. Translation: CATSRGTGTASNQPQHF. The full variable domain, its missing parts supplied by reference TRBV15 and TRBJ1-5, is DAMVIQNPRYQVTQFGKPVTLSCSQTLNHNVMYWYQQKSSQAPKLLFHYYDKDFNNEADTPDNFQSRRPNTSFCFLDIRSPGLGDTAMYLCATSRGTGTASNQPQHFGDGTRLSIL.